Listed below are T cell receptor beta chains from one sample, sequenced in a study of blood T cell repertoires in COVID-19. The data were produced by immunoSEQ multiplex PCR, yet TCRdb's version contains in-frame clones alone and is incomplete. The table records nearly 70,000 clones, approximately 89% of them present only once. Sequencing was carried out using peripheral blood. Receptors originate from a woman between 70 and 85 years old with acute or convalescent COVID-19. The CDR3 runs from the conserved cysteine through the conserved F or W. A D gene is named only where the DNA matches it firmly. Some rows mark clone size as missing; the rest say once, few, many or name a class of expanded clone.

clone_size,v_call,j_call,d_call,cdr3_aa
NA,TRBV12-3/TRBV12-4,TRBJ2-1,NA,CASSLGPSLVF
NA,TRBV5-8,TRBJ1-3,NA,CASSFRGRNTIYF
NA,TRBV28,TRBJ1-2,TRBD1,CASSPMYQGAGGYTF
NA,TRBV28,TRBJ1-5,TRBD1,CASSPPTGQGSPQHF
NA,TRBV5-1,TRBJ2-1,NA,CASSSRQVVYGNEQFF
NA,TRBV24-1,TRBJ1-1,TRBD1,CATSDPKDRGGTEAFF
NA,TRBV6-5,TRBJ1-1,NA,CASSRGGMNTEAFF
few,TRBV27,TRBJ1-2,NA,CASSWGRARDGYTF
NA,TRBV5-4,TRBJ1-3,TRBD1,CASSAGTGNGNTIYF
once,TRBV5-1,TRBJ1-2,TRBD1,CASSSNRGHYGYTF
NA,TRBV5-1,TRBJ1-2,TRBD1,CASSTDRESGYTF
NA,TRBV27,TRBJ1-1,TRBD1,CASRDSDRFNTEAFF
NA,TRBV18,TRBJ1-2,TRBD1,CASSPRGTVYGYTF
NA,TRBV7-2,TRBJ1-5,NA,CASSHGQNQPQHF
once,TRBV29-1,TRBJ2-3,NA,CSVEVAPKAGWTQYF
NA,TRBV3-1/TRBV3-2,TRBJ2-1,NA,CASSQDRTARGEQFF
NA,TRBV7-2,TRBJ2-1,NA,CASSLAVSSYNEQFF
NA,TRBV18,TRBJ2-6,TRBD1,CASSAGTGMSGANVLTF
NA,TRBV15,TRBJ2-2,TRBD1,CATSVYRGAGSNTGELFF
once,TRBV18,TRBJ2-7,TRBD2,CASSPGTSVYEQYF
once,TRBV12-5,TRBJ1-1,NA,CASGLVRVMNTEAFF
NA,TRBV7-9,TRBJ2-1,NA,CASSPGDFAYNEQFF
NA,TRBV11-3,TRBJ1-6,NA,CASSSGLYNSPLHF
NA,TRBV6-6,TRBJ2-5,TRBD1,CASSVVPGQGQETQYF
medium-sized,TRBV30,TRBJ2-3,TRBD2,CAWSVGAGRDTQYF
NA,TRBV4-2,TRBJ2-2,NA,CASSQGAGDTGELFF
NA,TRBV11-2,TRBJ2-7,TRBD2,CASSLDNLRREGYYEQYF
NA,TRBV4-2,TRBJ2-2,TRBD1,CASSQAGQGWELFF
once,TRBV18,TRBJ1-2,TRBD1,CASSRTGAIYGYTF
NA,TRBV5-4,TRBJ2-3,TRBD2,CASSLGAGKSTDTQYF
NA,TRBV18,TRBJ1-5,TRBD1,CASSRGQGIQPQHF
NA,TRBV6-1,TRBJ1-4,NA,CASSDQDRGLTNEKLFF
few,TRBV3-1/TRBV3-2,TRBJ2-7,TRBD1,CASSHWDREMDEQYF
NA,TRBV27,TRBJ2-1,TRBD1,CASRTQGNSYNEQFF
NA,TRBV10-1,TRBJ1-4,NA,CATQGNEKLFF
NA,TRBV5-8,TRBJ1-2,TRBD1,CASSLPGQGAAYGYTF
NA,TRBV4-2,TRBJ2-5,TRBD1,CASSPSDRAGETQYF
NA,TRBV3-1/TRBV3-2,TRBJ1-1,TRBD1,CASSQGRGWTEAFF
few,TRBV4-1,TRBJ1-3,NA,CASSQPLSSGNTIYF
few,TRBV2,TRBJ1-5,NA,CASSPGGRAGPQHF
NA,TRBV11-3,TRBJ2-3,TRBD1,CASSLDGTGTDTQYF
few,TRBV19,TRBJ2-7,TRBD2,CASRLTSGYYEQYF
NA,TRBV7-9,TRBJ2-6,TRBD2,CASNRLAGGTGANVLTF
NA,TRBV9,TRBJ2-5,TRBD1,CASSITGGSETQYF
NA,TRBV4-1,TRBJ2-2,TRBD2,CATRNPGGARTGELFF
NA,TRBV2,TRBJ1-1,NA,CASMGGGGYAEAFF
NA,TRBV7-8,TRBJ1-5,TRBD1,CASSLEAGGYQPQHF
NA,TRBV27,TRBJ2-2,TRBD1,CASQGTAPGGELFF
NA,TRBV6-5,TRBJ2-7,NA,CASSPGSLGPYEQYF
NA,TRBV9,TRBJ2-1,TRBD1,CASSPSRDRLFF
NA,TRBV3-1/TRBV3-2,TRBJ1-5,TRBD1,CASSPGQGNQPQHF
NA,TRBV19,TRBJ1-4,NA,CASSIKDLRNEKLFF
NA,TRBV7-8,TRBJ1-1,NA,CASSKTGQNTEAFF
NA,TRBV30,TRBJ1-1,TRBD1,CAWSRLGQSNTEAFF
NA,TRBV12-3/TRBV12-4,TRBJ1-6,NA,CASRADSLPLHF
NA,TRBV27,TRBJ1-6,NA,CASSLSTTGFGSPLHF
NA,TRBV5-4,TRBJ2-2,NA,CASSFIGGGELFF